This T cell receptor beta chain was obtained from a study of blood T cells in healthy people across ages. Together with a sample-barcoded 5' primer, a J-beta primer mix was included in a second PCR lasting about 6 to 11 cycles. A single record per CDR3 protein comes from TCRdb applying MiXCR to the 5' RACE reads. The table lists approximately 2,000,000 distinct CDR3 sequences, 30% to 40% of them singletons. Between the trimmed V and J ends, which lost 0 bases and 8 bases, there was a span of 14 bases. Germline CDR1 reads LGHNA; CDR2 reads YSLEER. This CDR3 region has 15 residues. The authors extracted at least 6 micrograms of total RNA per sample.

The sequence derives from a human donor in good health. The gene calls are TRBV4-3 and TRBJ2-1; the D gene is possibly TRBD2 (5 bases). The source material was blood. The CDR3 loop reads CASSQETGLNDEQFF. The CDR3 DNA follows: TGCGCCAGCAGCCAAGAAACGGGGTTGAACGATGAGCAGTTCTTC.